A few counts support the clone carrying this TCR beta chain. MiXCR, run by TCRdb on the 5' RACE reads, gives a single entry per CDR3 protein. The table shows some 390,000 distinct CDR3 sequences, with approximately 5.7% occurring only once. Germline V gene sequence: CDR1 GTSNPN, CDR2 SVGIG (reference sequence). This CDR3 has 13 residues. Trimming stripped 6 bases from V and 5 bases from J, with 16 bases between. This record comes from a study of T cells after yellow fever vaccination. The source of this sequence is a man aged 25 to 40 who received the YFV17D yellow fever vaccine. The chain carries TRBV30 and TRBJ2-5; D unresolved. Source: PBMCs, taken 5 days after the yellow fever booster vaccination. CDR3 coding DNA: TGTGCCTGCGATAAAGGAGCCCGGGAGACCCAGTACTTC. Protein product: CACDKGARETQYF.